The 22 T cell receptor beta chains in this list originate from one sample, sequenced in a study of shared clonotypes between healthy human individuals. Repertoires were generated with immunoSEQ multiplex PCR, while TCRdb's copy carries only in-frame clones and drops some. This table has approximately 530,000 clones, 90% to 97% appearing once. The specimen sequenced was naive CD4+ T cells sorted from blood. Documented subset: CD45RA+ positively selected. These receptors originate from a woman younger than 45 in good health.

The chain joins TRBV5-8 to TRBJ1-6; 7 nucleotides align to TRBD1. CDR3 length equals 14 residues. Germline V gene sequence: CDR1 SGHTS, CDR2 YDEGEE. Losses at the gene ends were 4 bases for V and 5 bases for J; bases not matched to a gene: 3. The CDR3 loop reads CASSTTGDNSPLHF. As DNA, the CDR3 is TGTGCCAGCAGCACCACAGGGGATAATTCACCCCTCCACTTT.

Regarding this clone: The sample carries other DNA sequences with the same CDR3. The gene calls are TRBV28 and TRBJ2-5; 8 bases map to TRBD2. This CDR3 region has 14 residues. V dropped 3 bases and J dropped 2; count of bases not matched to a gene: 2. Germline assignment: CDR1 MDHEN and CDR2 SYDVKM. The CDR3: CASSLPSGQETQYF. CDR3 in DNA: TGTGCCAGCAGTTTGCCTAGCGGGCAAGAGACCCAGTACTTC. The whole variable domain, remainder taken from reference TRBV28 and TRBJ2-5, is DVKVTQSSRYLVKRTGEKVFLECVQDMDHENMFWYRQDPGLGLRLIYFSYDVKMKEKGDIPEGYSVSREKKERFSLILESASTNQTSMYLCASSLPSGQETQYFGPGTRLLVL.

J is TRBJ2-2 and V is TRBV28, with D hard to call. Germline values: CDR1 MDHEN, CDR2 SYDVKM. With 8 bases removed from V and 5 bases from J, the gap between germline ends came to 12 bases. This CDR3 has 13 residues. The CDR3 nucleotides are TGTGCCAGCCATTTCGATCCAACCGGGGAGCTGTTTTTT. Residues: CASHFDPTGELFF.

In DNA form, the CDR3 reads TGTGCCAGCAGCACCAGGGAGTTTACGGAGCAGTACTTC. This codes for CASSTREFTEQYF. This chain joins TRBV5-4 and TRBJ2-7; the D call may be TRBD1 or TRBD2 (5 bases each). The ends were cut back, 4 bases at V and 7 bases at J, with 15 bases in the middle. Germline lookup yields CDR1 SGHNT and CDR2 YYREEE (reference sequence). This CDR3 region has 13 residues.

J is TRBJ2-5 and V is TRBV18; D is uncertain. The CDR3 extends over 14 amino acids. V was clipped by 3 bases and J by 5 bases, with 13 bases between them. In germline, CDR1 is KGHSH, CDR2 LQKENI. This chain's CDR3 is CASSPLELAETQYF. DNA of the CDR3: TGTGCCAGCTCACCCCTAGAGCTCGCTGAGACCCAGTACTTC.

CDR3 bases: TGTGCCAGCAGCTTATTTAGGGGGGATACGCAGTATTTT. It translates to CASSLFRGDTQYF. The rearrangement links TRBV7-3 to TRBJ2-3, with D maybe TRBD1 (6 bases). Germline V CDR1 and CDR2: SGHTA, FQGTGA. This CDR3 comprises 13 residues. V was shortened by 2 bases and J by 6 bases, with 9 bases between the two germline ends.

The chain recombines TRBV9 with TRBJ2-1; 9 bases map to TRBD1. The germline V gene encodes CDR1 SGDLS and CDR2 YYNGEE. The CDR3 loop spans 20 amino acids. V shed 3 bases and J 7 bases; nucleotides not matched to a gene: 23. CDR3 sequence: CASSAPPGQGQGRFHNEQFF. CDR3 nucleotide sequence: TGTGCCAGCAGCGCCCCCCCGGGACAGGGCCAAGGGCGATTTCATAATGAGCAGTTCTTC.

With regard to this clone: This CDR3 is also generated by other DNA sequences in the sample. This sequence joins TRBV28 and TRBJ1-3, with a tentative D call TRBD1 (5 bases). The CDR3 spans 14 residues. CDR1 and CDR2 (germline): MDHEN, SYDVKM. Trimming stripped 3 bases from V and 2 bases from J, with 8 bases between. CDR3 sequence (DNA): TGTGCCAGCAGTTTCCAGGGTGCTGGAAACACCATATATTTT. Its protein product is CASSFQGAGNTIYF.

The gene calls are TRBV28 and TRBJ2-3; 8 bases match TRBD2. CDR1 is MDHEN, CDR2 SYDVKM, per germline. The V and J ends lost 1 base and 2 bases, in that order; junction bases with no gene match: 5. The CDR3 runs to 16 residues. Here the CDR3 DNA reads TGTGCCAGCAGTTTATATCGGACTAGCACCACAGATACGCAGTATTTT. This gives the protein CASSLYRTSTTDTQYF.

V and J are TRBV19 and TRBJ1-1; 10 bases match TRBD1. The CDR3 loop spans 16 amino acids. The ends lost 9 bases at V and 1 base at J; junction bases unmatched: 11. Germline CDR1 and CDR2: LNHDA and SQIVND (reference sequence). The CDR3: CASTDRGRVTNTEAFF. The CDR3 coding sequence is TGTGCCAGCACCGACAGGGGGCGAGTAACGAACACTGAAGCTTTCTTT.

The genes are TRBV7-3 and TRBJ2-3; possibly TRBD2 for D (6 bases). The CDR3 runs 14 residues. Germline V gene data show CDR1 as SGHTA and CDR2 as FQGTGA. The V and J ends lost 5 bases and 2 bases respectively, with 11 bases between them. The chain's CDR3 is CASSPRRDTDTQYF. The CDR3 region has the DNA TGTGCCAGCAGCCCCCGGAGGGACACAGATACGCAGTATTTT.

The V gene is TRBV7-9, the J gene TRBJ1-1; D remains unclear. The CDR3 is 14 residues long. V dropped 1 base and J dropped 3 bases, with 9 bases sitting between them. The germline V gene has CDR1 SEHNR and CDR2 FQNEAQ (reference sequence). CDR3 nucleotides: TGTGCCAGCAGCTTAGGAGGGTATGACACTGAAGCTTTCTTT. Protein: CASSLGGYDTEAFF.

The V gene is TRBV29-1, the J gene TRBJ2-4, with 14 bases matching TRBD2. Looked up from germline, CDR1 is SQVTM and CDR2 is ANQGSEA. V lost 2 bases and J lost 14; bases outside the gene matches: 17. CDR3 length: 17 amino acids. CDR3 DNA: TGCAGCGTTGAAAAGGGGGCCCGGACTAGCGGGAGGCGAGATGAGTACTTC. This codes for CSVEKGARTSGRRDEYF.

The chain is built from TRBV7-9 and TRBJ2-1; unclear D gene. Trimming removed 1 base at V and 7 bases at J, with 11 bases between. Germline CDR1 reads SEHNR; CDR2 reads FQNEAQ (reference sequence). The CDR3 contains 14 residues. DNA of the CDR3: TGTGCCAGCAGCTTAGTCACCCAGCTTAATGAGCAGTTCTTC. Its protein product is CASSLVTQLNEQFF.

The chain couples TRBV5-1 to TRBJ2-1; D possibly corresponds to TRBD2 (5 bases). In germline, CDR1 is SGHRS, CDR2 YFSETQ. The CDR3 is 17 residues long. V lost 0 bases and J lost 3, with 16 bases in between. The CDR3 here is CASSLGSGRPNYNEQFF. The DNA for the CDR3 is TGCGCCAGCAGCTTGGGGAGCGGACGCCCGAACTACAATGAGCAGTTCTTC.

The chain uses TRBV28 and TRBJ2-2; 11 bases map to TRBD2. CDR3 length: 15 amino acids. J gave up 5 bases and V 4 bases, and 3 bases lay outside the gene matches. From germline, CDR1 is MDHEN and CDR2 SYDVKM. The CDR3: CASSSPSGGTGELFF. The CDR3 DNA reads TGTGCCAGCAGTTCCCCTAGCGGGGGGACCGGGGAGCTGTTTTTT.

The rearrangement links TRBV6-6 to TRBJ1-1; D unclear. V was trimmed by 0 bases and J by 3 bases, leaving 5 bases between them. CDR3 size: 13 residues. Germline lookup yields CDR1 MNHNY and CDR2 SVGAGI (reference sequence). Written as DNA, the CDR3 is TGTGCCAGCAGTTACTCTAGATACACTGAAGCTTTCTTT. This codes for CASSYSRYTEAFF.

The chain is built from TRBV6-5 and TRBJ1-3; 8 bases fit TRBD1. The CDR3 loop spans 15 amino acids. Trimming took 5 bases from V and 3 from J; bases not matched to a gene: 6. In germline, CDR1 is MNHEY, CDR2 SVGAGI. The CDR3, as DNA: TGTGCCAGCAGTCTAACAGGGGGAGTTGGAAACACCATATATTTT. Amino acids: CASSLTGGVGNTIYF.

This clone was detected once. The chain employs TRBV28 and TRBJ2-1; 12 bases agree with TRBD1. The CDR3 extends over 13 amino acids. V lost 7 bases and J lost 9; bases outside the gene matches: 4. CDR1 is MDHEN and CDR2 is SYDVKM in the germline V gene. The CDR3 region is CASIRDRGLEQFF. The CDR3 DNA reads TGTGCCAGCATCAGGGACAGGGGGCTTGAGCAGTTCTTC.

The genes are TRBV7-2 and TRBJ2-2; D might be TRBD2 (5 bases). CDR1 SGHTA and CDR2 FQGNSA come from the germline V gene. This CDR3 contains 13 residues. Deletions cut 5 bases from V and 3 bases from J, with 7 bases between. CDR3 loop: CASSLDYTGELFF. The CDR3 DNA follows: TGTGCCAGCAGCCTGGACTACACCGGGGAGCTGTTTTTT.

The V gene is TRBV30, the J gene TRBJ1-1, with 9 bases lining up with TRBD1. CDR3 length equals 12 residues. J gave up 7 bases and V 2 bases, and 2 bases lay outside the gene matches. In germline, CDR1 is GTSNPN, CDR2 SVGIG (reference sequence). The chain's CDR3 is CAWSRTGDEAFF. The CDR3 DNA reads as TGTGCCTGGAGTCGGACAGGGGATGAAGCTTTCTTT.

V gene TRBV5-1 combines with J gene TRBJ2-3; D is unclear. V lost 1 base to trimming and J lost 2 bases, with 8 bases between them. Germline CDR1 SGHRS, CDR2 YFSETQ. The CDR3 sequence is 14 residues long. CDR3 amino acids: CASSLLTYTDTQYF. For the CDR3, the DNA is TGCGCCAGCAGCTTGCTGACTTACACAGATACGCAGTATTTT.